Below, 8 T cell receptor beta chains from the same sample are listed, as sequenced in a study of blood T cell repertoires in COVID-19 (dated by TCRdb to 2018 to 2021). Preparation of the library involved the immunoSEQ multiplex PCR assay. In its TCRdb copy, this immuneACCESS table keeps in-frame sequences only and misses some clones. Where compared with another copy, unresolved V genes explain less than half of these, and the others have no known cause. The table for this sample lists 110,000 or so clones; over 70% of them were counted only once. The ten top clones hold roughly 1.6% of the sample. What was sequenced was peripheral blood. Source of these receptors: a man between 45 and 60 years old with acute or convalescent COVID-19.

The chain is built from TRBV7-3 and TRBJ2-1; TRBD2 matches at 9 bases. V lost 5 bases and J lost 7; bases outside the gene matches: 3. CDR1 is SGHTA, CDR2 FQGTGA, per germline. The CDR3 is 13 amino acids. The CDR3 reads CASSRTSDNEQFF. The CDR3 DNA follows: TGTGCCAGCAGCCGGACTAGCGATAATGAGCAGTTCTTC. The complete variable domain, with remaining parts taken from reference TRBV7-3 and TRBJ2-1, reads GAGVSQTPSNKVTEKGKYVELRCDPISGHTALYWYRQSLGQGPEFLIYFQGTGAADDSGLPNDRFFAVRPEGSVSTLKIQRTERGDSAVYLCASSRTSDNEQFFGPGTRLTVL.

CDR3 coding DNA: TGTGCCAGCAGCCTCAGCCGGTGGGCCCGCGACGAGCAGTACTTC. Translating gives CASSLSRWARDEQYF. The chain uses TRBV9 and TRBJ2-7; no clear D. V lost 4 bases and J lost 5, with 19 bases in between. This CDR3 comprises 15 residues. Germline V gene lookup returns CDR1 SGDLS and CDR2 YYNGEE.

This chain connects TRBV5-1 to TRBJ1-1; D uncertain. V was clipped by 1 base and J by 4 bases, with 14 bases between them. Germline V CDR1 and CDR2: SGHRS, YFSETQ. This CDR3 comprises 15 residues. This CDR3 reads CASSLSGVGGTEAFF. The CDR3 DNA reads TGCGCCAGCAGCTTGTCCGGGGTCGGAGGCACTGAAGCTTTCTTT.

V usage is TRBV7-9 and J usage is TRBJ2-3; 7 bases align to TRBD1. The CDR3 is made up of 15 amino acids. Trimming at V came to 5 bases and at J to 4 bases, leaving 9 bases not matched to a gene. From germline, CDR1 is SEHNR and CDR2 FQNEAQ (reference sequence). The CDR3 is CASSTRQGSADTQYF. CDR3 nucleotide sequence: TGTGCCAGCAGCACCAGACAGGGTAGCGCAGATACGCAGTATTTT.

This chain uses TRBV6-5 with TRBJ1-1, with 9 bases that match TRBD1. Germline loops: CDR1 MNHEY, CDR2 SVGAGI. The CDR3 is 15 residues long. V shed 4 bases and J 5 bases; nucleotides not matched to a gene: 8. CDR3 DNA sequence: TGTGCCAGCAGTTCCGGACAGGGGATCGGGACTGAAGCTTTCTTT. Translating gives CASSSGQGIGTEAFF.

The V call is TRBV6-5, the J call TRBJ2-7, with D uncertain. The CDR3 extends over 16 amino acids. V gave up 0 bases and J gave up 0 bases, with 12 bases separating them. CDR1 is MNHEY, CDR2 SVGAGI, per germline. CDR3 in amino acids: CASSYSRRRPSYEQYF. The CDR3 coding sequence is TGTGCCAGCAGTTACTCGAGGCGGCGGCCCTCCTACGAGCAGTACTTC.

The chain recombines TRBV19 with TRBJ1-6, with 7 bases aligning to TRBD1. V lost 8 bases and J lost 8; bases outside the gene matches: 9. Germline loops: CDR1 LNHDA, CDR2 SQIVND (reference sequence). This CDR3 has 14 residues. CDR3 DNA: TGTGCCAGTGGCCCCGGGACAGCTTATTCACCCCTCCACTTT. Residues: CASGPGTAYSPLHF.

The chain couples TRBV5-1 to TRBJ1-3, with a tentative D call TRBD1 (5 bases). V was trimmed by 0 bases and J by 2 bases, leaving 9 bases between them. This CDR3 has 15 residues. Germline CDR1 SGHRS, CDR2 YFSETQ. CDR3 sequence: CASSLEGATGNTIYF. The CDR3 bases are TGCGCCAGCAGCTTGGAAGGGGCTACTGGAAACACCATATATTTT.